The 15 T cell receptor beta chains listed next were all sequenced from one sample in a study of cytomegalovirus exposure and HLA in healthy donors. 13 Jbeta primers and 60 Vbeta primers were used for the PCR. The data were produced by immunoSEQ multiplex PCR, yet TCRdb's version contains in-frame clones alone and is incomplete. The sample carries roughly 150,000 clones, 80% recorded once. Sequencing was performed on PBMCs. These receptors all come from a woman aged 35 to 49 in good health and CMV-seronegative.

This clone was seen just once. The J gene is TRBJ1-2, the V gene TRBV7-9; no clear D gene. V gave up 3 bases and J gave up 4 bases, with 12 bases separating them. The CDR3 is made up of 14 amino acids. Germline-derived CDR1 and CDR2 are SEHNR and FQNEAQ (reference sequence). This chain's CDR3 is CASSFRSRSYGYTF. Here the CDR3 DNA reads TGTGCCAGCAGCTTCCGCTCCAGAAGCTATGGCTACACCTTC.

The chain combines TRBV29-1 with TRBJ2-3; 7 bases line up with TRBD1. The CDR3 is made up of 13 amino acids. V shed 6 bases and J 6 bases; nucleotides not matched to a gene: 9. The germline V gene encodes CDR1 SQVTM and CDR2 ANQGSEA. The CDR3 loop is CSVPNTGVDTQYF. As DNA, the CDR3 is TGCAGCGTGCCTAATACAGGGGTGGATACGCAGTATTTT.

V usage is TRBV5-1 and J usage is TRBJ2-2; no firm D call. Trimming cost V 0 bases and J 2 bases, with 5 bases left between them. Looked up from germline, CDR1 is SGHRS and CDR2 is YFSETQ. This CDR3 spans 14 amino acids. The CDR3, as DNA: TGCGCCAGCAGCTTGGCCCAAAACACCGGGGAGCTGTTTTTT. Translated: CASSLAQNTGELFF.

The chain combines TRBV21-1 with TRBJ2-5; no DNA check was done on the table's D call, TRBD1. TRBV21-1 is described as a pseudogene. The CDR3 contains 14 residues. The CDR3 spells CASNLQGGQETQYF. DNA of the CDR3: TGTGCCAGCAACTTACAGGGTGGCCAAGAGACCCAGTACTTC.

This chain uses TRBV6-5 with TRBJ1-2; possible D gene TRBD1, 5 bases. The CDR3 length is 14 residues. Trimming took off 8 bases at V and 2 bases at J, with 15 bases between the two ends. Per germline, CDR1 MNHEY and CDR2 SVGAGI. CDR3: CASSLNRKNYGYTF. CDR3 DNA sequence: TGTGCCAGCTCCCTGAACAGGAAAAACTATGGCTACACCTTC.

The rearrangement joins TRBV4-1 to TRBJ1-1, with D possibly being TRBD1 (6 bases). The CDR3 is 15 residues long. V gave up 4 bases and J gave up 5 bases, with 17 bases separating them. Germline CDR1 reads MGHRA; CDR2 reads YSYEKL. The CDR3 loop reads CASSPSTGKETEAFF. DNA of the CDR3: TGCGCCAGCAGCCCTTCGACAGGAAAGGAAACTGAAGCTTTCTTT.

The chain recombines TRBV14 with TRBJ2-2; 7 bases align to TRBD1. The J segment lost 6 bases and the V segment lost 2 bases, leaving 9 bases of the junction unmatched. CDR1 and CDR2 from the germline V gene are SGHDN and FVKESK. The CDR3 is made up of 16 amino acids. The CDR3 sequence: CASSQNQGVFSGELFF. CDR3 nucleotides: TGTGCCAGCAGCCAAAACCAGGGGGTTTTTTCCGGGGAGCTGTTTTTT.

This chain joins TRBV28 and TRBJ1-2; 9 bases are shared with TRBD1. Germline lookup yields CDR1 MDHEN and CDR2 SYDVKM. With 6 bases clipped from V and 4 bases from J, the junction kept 3 bases outside the gene matches. The CDR3 consists of 13 residues. The CDR3 nucleotides read TGTGCCAGCAGACCGACAGGGGGCTATGGCTACACCTTC. Translated: CASRPTGGYGYTF.

The table lists this clone with a few counts. The chain combines TRBV4-2 with TRBJ2-2, with 11 bases that match TRBD2. The CDR3 contains 16 residues. Germline V gene data show CDR1 as LGHNA and CDR2 as YNFKEQ. J gave up 6 bases and V 0 bases, and 3 bases lay outside the gene matches. DNA for the CDR3: TGTGCCAGCAGCCAAGAGGGTAGCGGGGGGGCCGGGGAGCTGTTTTTT. This codes for CASSQEGSGGAGELFF.

This sequence joins TRBV5-1 and TRBJ2-7; the match to TRBD1 covers 7 bases. Germline V lookup: CDR1 SGHRS, CDR2 YFSETQ. This CDR3 has 12 amino acids. V shed 4 bases, J shed 5 bases, and the junction held 3 bases outside the gene matches. CDR3 in DNA: TGCGCCAGCAGCCGACAGGGTAACGAGCAGTACTTC. It specifies CASSRQGNEQYF.

This clone was detected only a few times. J is TRBJ1-4 and V is TRBV7-2; D not resolved. Germline CDR1 reads SGHTA; CDR2 reads FQGNSA. Trimming took 1 base from V and 1 from J, leaving 19 bases between them. CDR3 size: 19 residues. In DNA, the CDR3 is TGTGCCAGCAGCTTAGGACCCCGACGGGTGGGGAGAACTAATGAAAAACTGTTTTTT. Encoded protein: CASSLGPRRVGRTNEKLFF. Together with reference TRBV7-2 and TRBJ1-4, the CDR3 gives the full variable domain: GAGVSQSPSNKVTEKGKDVELRCDPISGHTALYWYRQSLGQGLEFLIYFQGNSAPDKSGLPSDRFSAERTGGSVSTLTIQRTQQEDSAVYLCASSLGPRRVGRTNEKLFFGSGTQLSVL.

This chain links TRBV5-1 with TRBJ2-5; D gene ambiguous. The J call is in doubt because the DNA end fits TRBJ2-7 better. This CDR3 has 14 residues. Per germline, CDR1 SGHRS and CDR2 YFSETQ. This CDR3 is CASSLDGSSYEQYF. CDR3 DNA: TGCGCCAGCAGCTTAGACGGTAGCTCCTACGAGCAGTACTTC.

This chain links TRBV11-3 with TRBJ1-3, with 8 bases that match TRBD1. Germline trimming cut 4 bases from V and 11 bases from J; bases unmatched to any gene: 4. CDR3 size: 12 residues. In germline, CDR1 is SGHNT, CDR2 YENEEA. DNA of the CDR3: TGTGCCAGCAGCTCCGACAGGGGCGCCATATATTTT. Protein sequence: CASSSDRGAIYF.

The genes are TRBV11-3 and TRBJ1-6, with D maybe TRBD1 (6 bases). This CDR3 contains 16 residues. Germline-derived CDR1 and CDR2 are SGHNT and YENEEA. V dropped 5 bases and J dropped 3 bases, with 14 bases sitting between them. DNA for the CDR3: TGTGCCAGCAGCGACCGCACAGGGATCTATAATTCACCCCTCCACTTT. Translated: CASSDRTGIYNSPLHF. Full variable domain (outside the CDR3, taken from reference TRBV11-3 and TRBJ1-6): EAGVVQSPRYKIIEKKQPVAFWCNPISGHNTLYWYLQNLGQGPELLIRYENEEAVDDSQLPKDRFSAERLKGVDSTLKIQPAELGDSAVYLCASSDRTGIYNSPLHFGNGTRLTVT.

The rearrangement uses TRBV11-1 and TRBJ2-7; 7 bases match TRBD2. Germline V gene lookup returns CDR1 SGHAT and CDR2 FQDESV (reference sequence). V gave up 1 base and J gave up 5 bases; unmatched junction bases: 5. The length of the CDR3 is 14 residues. The CDR3 DNA reads as TGTGCCAGCAGCTTAGAACTAGCGAGGCACGAGCAGTACTTC. Protein sequence: CASSLELARHEQYF.